This TCR beta chain was documented in a study of cytomegalovirus exposure and HLA in healthy donors. The PCR used 60 Vbeta and 13 Jbeta primers. Profiled with immunoSEQ multiplex PCR; TCRdb holds only in-frame clones, not every one. The sample gives under 200,000 clones, around 72% of which show up once; more than 2.5% is in the top ten. Trimming cost V 0 bases and J 5 bases; bases outside gene matches: 2. The germline CDR1 and CDR2 sequences are MNHEY and SVGAGI. The CDR3 runs 16 residues. Sequences were obtained from PBMCs. The TCR comes from a female donor in good health and CMV-seronegative. The chain recombines TRBV6-5 with TRBJ2-1; TRBD2 agrees at 12 bases. Here the CDR3 reads CASSYSPSGGDNEQFF. The DNA of the CDR3 is TGTGCCAGCAGTTACTCTCCTAGCGGGGGGGACAATGAGCAGTTCTTC.